This T cell receptor (beta chain) emerged from a study of blood T cell repertoires in COVID-19. Study as a whole: Both acute and convalescent COVID-19 samples were obtained from the United States, Italy and Spain.

This clone was picked up a small number of times. Per the original data handling: Reference gene primer amplification in the assay estimated nucleated cell counts. TCRdb keeps only in-frame clones here, not all; method: immunoSEQ multiplex PCR. V and J calls and clone size are as listed in that table; D and trimming were resolved from the DNA. The sample yields roughly 350,000 clones, 80% to 90% seen once. The junction had 1 base not matched to a gene; V was cut back by 9 bases and J by 1 base. This CDR3 region has 13 residues. Germline V gives CDR1 LNHDA, CDR2 SQIVND (reference sequence). The sequence was obtained from a woman in her forties or fifties with COVID-19, enrolled during active disease. The sample consisted of peripheral blood. The chain joins TRBV19 to TRBJ2-3; 10 nucleotides line up with TRBD2. The CDR3 DNA reads as TGTGCCAGCGGGACTAGCGGCACAGATACGCAGTATTTT. Encoded protein: CASGTSGTDTQYF.